The next 24 T cell receptor beta chains were all read from a single sample in a study of shared clonotypes between healthy human individuals. The repertoire was sequenced with immunoSEQ multiplex PCR; TCRdb's copy has only in-frame clones and lacks some. The sample records around 1.6 million clones, about 98% being singletons. The material sequenced was naive CD4+ T cells sorted from blood. Subset in this sample: CD45RA+ positively selected. All receptors derive from a man younger than 40 in good health.

The CDR3 spells CASSFRDKGAFF. CDR3 bases: TGTGCCAGCAGCTTCCGGGACAAAGGAGCTTTCTTT. V gene TRBV7-2 combines with J gene TRBJ1-1; a possible D gene is TRBD1 (6 bases). Trimming shortened V by 3 bases and J by 10 bases, and 12 bases separated the two germline ends. This CDR3 has 12 residues. Looked up from germline, CDR1 is SGHTA and CDR2 is FQGNSA.

This clone was counted once. V gene TRBV18 combines with J gene TRBJ2-7, with 7 bases lining up with TRBD2. Losses at the gene ends were 3 bases for V and 5 bases for J; bases not matched to a gene: 10. This CDR3 contains 15 residues. Germline V gene lookup returns CDR1 KGHSH and CDR2 LQKENI. CDR3 loop: CASSPQAGVGNEQYF. CDR3 bases: TGTGCCAGCTCACCTCAGGCGGGAGTAGGCAACGAGCAGTACTTC.

This clone was found once. V is TRBV19 and J is TRBJ1-3; D ambiguous. In germline, CDR1 is LNHDA, CDR2 SQIVND (reference sequence). Trimming removed 6 bases at V and 0 bases at J, with 21 bases between. The CDR3 is made up of 18 amino acids. The CDR3 loop reads CASRLNLRSGDSGNTIYF. The CDR3 region has the DNA TGTGCCAGTAGGTTGAATCTTCGTAGTGGAGACTCTGGAAACACCATATATTTT. Full variable domain (outside the CDR3, taken from reference TRBV19 and TRBJ1-3): DGGITQSPKYLFRKEGQNVTLSCEQNLNHDAMYWYRQDPGQGLRLIYYSQIVNDFQKGDIAEGYSVSREKKESFPLTVTSAQKNPTAFYLCASRLNLRSGDSGNTIYFGEGSWLTVV.

The CDR3, as DNA: TGTGCCAGCAGCTTAGAGGGGACTAGCGGAAACTACGAGCAGTACTTC. As protein: CASSLEGTSGNYEQYF. The rearrangement joins TRBV11-3 to TRBJ2-7, with 11 bases identical to TRBD2. Unmatched junction bases numbered 4, after V lost 0 bases and J lost 3 bases. The length of the CDR3 is 16 residues. The germline CDR1 and CDR2 sequences are SGHNT and YENEEA.

V and J are TRBV5-8 and TRBJ2-2, with TRBD2 as a possible D gene (6 bases). The CDR3 has 15 amino acids. Trimming took off 1 base at V and 5 bases at J, with 12 bases between the two ends. The germline V gene encodes CDR1 SGHTS and CDR2 YDEGEE. Written as DNA, the CDR3 is TGTGCCAGCAGCTTGATAGGGCGGGGAACCGGGGAGCTGTTTTTT. Translated: CASSLIGRGTGELFF.

The rearrangement links TRBV25-1 to TRBJ1-5; D is unclear. V dropped 2 bases and J dropped 0 bases, with 2 bases sitting between them. CDR1 is MGHDK and CDR2 is SYGVNS in the germline V gene. The CDR3 runs to 13 residues. The CDR3 protein is CASSETSNQPQHF. CDR3 in DNA: TGTGCCAGCAGTGAAACTAGCAATCAGCCCCAGCATTTT.

CDR3 sequence (DNA): TGTGCCAGCAGCCCCCGGGCAGGATCGGAAGCTTTCTTT. This gives the protein CASSPRAGSEAFF. The rearrangement joins TRBV28 to TRBJ1-1; D ambiguous. The CDR3 loop spans 13 amino acids. The V end lost 6 bases, the J end lost 8 bases, and 16 bases lay between the germline ends. CDR1 and CDR2 from the germline V gene are MDHEN and SYDVKM.

V gene TRBV21-1 combines with J gene TRBJ2-7; the table names TRBD2, a call not compared with the DNA. TRBV21-1 is noted as a pseudogene. This CDR3 is built from 16 residues. The CDR3 coding sequence is TGTGCCAGCAGCAAACGGGTGTCGCAATACTCCTACGAGCAGTACTTC. Translating gives CASSKRVSQYSYEQYF.

This clone has a handful of counts. The chain is built from TRBV28 and TRBJ1-5; perhaps TRBD1 as D (5 bases). Trimming took 6 bases from V and 3 from J, leaving 12 bases between them. CDR1 is MDHEN and CDR2 is SYDVKM in the germline V gene. This CDR3 spans 14 amino acids. CDR3 protein: CASRMTEFNQPQHF. CDR3 DNA sequence: TGTGCCAGCAGGATGACAGAATTCAATCAGCCCCAGCATTTT.

The gene calls are TRBV6-5 and TRBJ1-5, with D unresolved. Germline assignment: CDR1 MNHEY and CDR2 SVGAGI. Trimming took 1 base from V and 0 from J, leaving 10 bases between them. This CDR3 has 16 amino acids. Here the CDR3 reads CASSYYRAYSNQPQHF. CDR3 nucleotide sequence: TGTGCCAGCAGTTACTACAGAGCTTATAGCAATCAGCCCCAGCATTTT.

The V call is TRBV6-1, the J call TRBJ2-5; 7 nucleotides agree with TRBD2. In germline, CDR1 is MNHNS, CDR2 SASEGT. The CDR3 length is 13 residues. CDR3 nucleotide sequence: TGTGCTCATAGCGGGTCCTTTCAAGAGACCCAGTACTTC. This sequence encodes CAHSGSFQETQYF.

This clone occurred once. The chain is built from TRBV7-8 and TRBJ1-5; D possibly corresponds to TRBD1 (5 bases). CDR1 is SGHVS and CDR2 is FQNEAQ in the germline V gene. V lost 5 bases, J lost 8 bases, and 19 bases lay in between. This CDR3 has 15 residues. The CDR3 here is CASSPETVLMKPQHF. In DNA, the CDR3 is TGTGCCAGCAGCCCCGAGACAGTCCTGATGAAGCCCCAGCATTTT.

This chain joins TRBV5-1 and TRBJ2-5; 7 bases match TRBD2. Germline CDR1 and CDR2: SGHRS and YFSETQ. V gave up 0 bases and J gave up 2 bases; unmatched junction bases: 10. The CDR3 covers 17 residues. The CDR3 DNA reads as TGCGCCAGCAGCTTGGTTTCAGCGGGGCCGGGGCAAGAGACCCAGTACTTC. Translated, it gives CASSLVSAGPGQETQYF.

J is TRBJ2-5 and V is TRBV5-1, with D hard to call. In germline, CDR1 is SGHRS, CDR2 YFSETQ. The CDR3 consists of 17 residues. V lost 0 bases, J lost 2 bases, and 17 bases lay in between. In DNA, the CDR3 is TGCGCCAGCAGCTTGGGGTCCACTCGGGCACGGCAAGAGACCCAGTACTTC. It translates to CASSLGSTRARQETQYF.

The V gene is TRBV28, the J gene TRBJ2-1; D not certain. The CDR3 length is 14 residues. Germline V gene lookup returns CDR1 MDHEN and CDR2 SYDVKM. Trimming took 5 bases from V and 8 from J, leaving 16 bases between them. DNA of the CDR3: TGTGCCAGCAGTACCCCTGGAGAGGAGCATGAGCAGTTCTTC. It specifies CASSTPGEEHEQFF.

The rearrangement links TRBV27 to TRBJ1-5; 9 positions match TRBD1. The CDR3 covers 16 residues. The V gene end was trimmed by 6 bases and the J gene end by 2 bases; junction bases not matched to a gene: 8. Germline CDR1 and CDR2: MNHEY and SMNVEV (reference sequence). This chain's CDR3 is CASRGLDRGCNQPQHF. The CDR3 nucleotides read TGTGCCAGCAGGGGGCTGGACAGGGGATGCAATCAGCCCCAGCATTTT.

The rearrangement uses TRBV7-8 and TRBJ1-1; a possible D gene is TRBD1 (5 bases). Germline V gene lookup returns CDR1 SGHVS and CDR2 FQNEAQ. Deletions cut 4 bases from V and 3 bases from J, with 15 bases between. This CDR3 spans 15 amino acids. Written as DNA, the CDR3 is TGTGCCAGCAGCTCCCAGACGGGGGTGGACACTGAAGCTTTCTTT. Translation: CASSSQTGVDTEAFF.

The V call is TRBV13, the J call TRBJ2-6; no clear D gene. V was trimmed by 0 bases and J by 0 bases, leaving 9 bases between them. Germline V lookup: CDR1 PRHDT, CDR2 FYEKMQ (reference sequence). The CDR3 consists of 17 residues. The CDR3 is CASSLGRRFSGANVLTF. CDR3 DNA sequence: TGTGCCAGCAGCTTAGGCCGCCGGTTCTCTGGGGCCAACGTCCTGACTTTC. Based on the CDR3 plus reference TRBV13 and TRBJ2-6, the full variable domain is AAGVIQSPRHLIKEKRETATLKCYPIPRHDTVYWYQQGPGQDPQFLISFYEKMQSDKGSIPDRFSAQQFSDYHSELNMSSLELGDSALYFCASSLGRRFSGANVLTFGAGSRLTVL.

The chain links TRBV5-1 to TRBJ2-7; 7 nucleotides line up with TRBD1. CDR3 length: 15 amino acids. The V gene end was trimmed by 0 bases and the J gene end by 7 bases; junction bases not matched to a gene: 10. Germline CDR1 and CDR2: SGHRS and YFSETQ. CDR3 region: CASSLGQGDVLEQYF. The DNA for the CDR3 is TGCGCCAGCAGCTTGGGTCAGGGGGACGTTCTGGAGCAGTACTTC. Together with reference TRBV5-1 and TRBJ2-7, the CDR3 gives the full variable domain: KAGVTQTPRYLIKTRGQQVTLSCSPISGHRSVSWYQQTPGQGLQFLFEYFSETQRNKGNFPGRFSGRQFSNSRSEMNVSTLELGDSALYLCASSLGQGDVLEQYFGPGTRLTVT.

This chain joins TRBV7-3 and TRBJ2-3; 7 nucleotides agree with TRBD2. The V and J ends lost 5 bases and 1 base, in that order; junction bases with no gene match: 12. Germline V gene lookup returns CDR1 SGHTA and CDR2 FQGTGA. The CDR3 consists of 17 residues. Written as DNA, the CDR3 is TGTGCCAGCAGCCCAGCCCCCCAGCGGGAAGGCACAGATACGCAGTATTTT. Residues: CASSPAPQREGTDTQYF.

The V call is TRBV5-1, the J call TRBJ1-3; D may be TRBD1 (5 bases). With 2 bases removed from V and 0 bases from J, the gap between germline ends came to 18 bases. This CDR3 contains 18 residues. Germline V gene sequence: CDR1 SGHRS, CDR2 YFSETQ. CDR3 bases: TGCGCCAGCAGCTTTATTCCCCGGACACTCTACTCTGGAAACACCATATATTTT. Its translation is CASSFIPRTLYSGNTIYF.

This chain connects TRBV5-1 to TRBJ1-2; 7 nucleotides align to TRBD1. Germline-derived CDR1 and CDR2 are SGHRS and YFSETQ. The CDR3 has 15 residues. J lost 8 bases, V lost 0 bases, and 10 bases had no gene match. Here the CDR3 reads CASSLAGQARGGYTF. CDR3 sequence (DNA): TGCGCCAGCAGCTTGGCCGGACAGGCAAGAGGGGGCTACACCTTC.

The rearrangement uses TRBV15 and TRBJ1-4, with TRBD1 as a possible D gene (6 bases). V was cut by 0 bases and J by 10 bases, with 12 bases left in between. The germline CDR1 and CDR2 sequences are LNHNV and YYDKDF (reference sequence). CDR3 length: 14 amino acids. The chain's CDR3 is CATSREQGLGKLFF. For the CDR3, the DNA is TGTGCCACCAGCAGAGAGCAGGGGTTGGGAAAACTGTTTTTT. The entire variable domain, with the rest obtained from reference TRBV15 and TRBJ1-4, is as follows: DAMVIQNPRYQVTQFGKPVTLSCSQTLNHNVMYWYQQKSSQAPKLLFHYYDKDFNNEADTPDNFQSRRPNTSFCFLDIRSPGLGDTAMYLCATSREQGLGKLFFGSGTQLSVL.

CDR3 amino acids: CSVDVAGVGTDTQYF. CDR3 nucleotide sequence: TGCAGCGTTGACGTCGCGGGAGTTGGCACAGATACGCAGTATTTT. V usage is TRBV29-1 and J usage is TRBJ2-3, with 7 bases aligning to TRBD2. Looked up from germline, CDR1 is SQVTM and CDR2 is ANQGSEA. Trimming cost V 3 bases and J 1 base; bases outside gene matches: 7. CDR3 size: 15 residues.